Each of the 27 T cell receptor beta chains below was sequenced from the same sample in a study of blood T cell repertoires in COVID-19 (TCRdb year 2020). The method behind the library was the immunoSEQ multiplex PCR assay. TCRdb re-hosts the immuneACCESS table, in-frame sequences only. Its copies lack some clones; in the studies checked, an unresolved V gene accounts for under half of them, and the cause for the rest is not known. The sample yields under 250,000 clones; 92% were counted once. The leading ten clones occupy 0.75% to 1% of the sample. The sample consisted of peripheral blood. The source of these receptors is a man between 60 and 70 years old with COVID-19, enrolled during active disease.

This chain joins TRBV11-2 and TRBJ2-3, with D perhaps matching TRBD2 (5 bases). The CDR3 is 14 amino acids. Trimming stripped 1 base from V and 7 bases from J, with 12 bases between. The germline CDR1 and CDR2 sequences are SGHAT and FQNNGV. CDR3 nucleotide sequence: TGTGCCAGCAGCTTAGGAGGGTCCCCAAATACGCAGTATTTT. This sequence encodes CASSLGGSPNTQYF.

This rearrangement joins TRBV9 to TRBJ2-2; 7 nucleotides match TRBD1. V lost 5 bases and J lost 4; bases outside the gene matches: 8. This CDR3 has 15 amino acids. Germline CDR1 SGDLS, CDR2 YYNGEE. This CDR3 is CASRETGVGTGELFF. CDR3 DNA sequence: TGTGCCAGCAGAGAAACAGGGGTAGGCACCGGGGAGCTGTTTTTT. Filled out from reference TRBV9 and TRBJ2-2, the complete variable domain reads DSGVTQTPKHLITATGQRVTLRCSPRSGDLSVYWYQQSLDQGLQFLIQYYNGEERAKGNILERFSAQQFPDLHSELNLSSLELGDSALYFCASRETGVGTGELFFGEGSRLTVL.

This chain uses TRBV5-6 with TRBJ1-4, with 8 bases matching TRBD1. This CDR3 is 14 amino acids long. Unmatched junction bases numbered 6, after V lost 4 bases and J lost 7 bases. CDR1 is SGHDT, CDR2 YYEEEE, per germline. The CDR3: CASSPTGVGEKLFF. The CDR3 DNA sequence: TGTGCCAGCAGCCCGACAGGGGTAGGTGAAAAACTGTTTTTT.

The table lists this clone with a count of one. The chain's CDR3 is CASQSGGSTDTQYF. The DNA of the CDR3 is TGTGCCTCTCAAAGCGGGGGAAGCACAGATACGCAGTATTTT. The rearrangement links TRBV28 to TRBJ2-3; 8 positions match TRBD2. The germline CDR1 and CDR2 sequences are MDHEN and SYDVKM. The V gene end was trimmed by 11 bases and the J gene end by 0 bases; junction bases not matched to a gene: 7. The CDR3 loop spans 14 amino acids.

This chain links TRBV11-3 with TRBJ2-1, with TRBD2 as a possible D gene (6 bases). The V gene's germline CDR1 is SGHNT and CDR2 YENEEA. The CDR3 has 14 amino acids. The germline V and J ends were trimmed by 1 base and 7 bases, with 11 bases remaining between them. The CDR3 protein is CASSLGLGGNEQFF. In DNA, the CDR3 is TGTGCCAGCAGCTTAGGACTAGGTGGTAATGAGCAGTTCTTC. Complete variable domain (other parts from reference TRBV11-3 and TRBJ2-1): EAGVVQSPRYKIIEKKQPVAFWCNPISGHNTLYWYLQNLGQGPELLIRYENEEAVDDSQLPKDRFSAERLKGVDSTLKIQPAELGDSAVYLCASSLGLGGNEQFFGPGTRLTVL.

This chain links TRBV2 with TRBJ1-1, with D maybe TRBD1 (5 bases). Germline V gives CDR1 SNHLY, CDR2 FYNNEI. The CDR3 sequence is 14 residues long. With 7 bases removed from V and 0 bases from J, the gap between germline ends came to 12 bases. CDR3 nucleotides: TGTGCCAGCACTCAACCGGGGGTGAACACTGAAGCTTTCTTT. Protein sequence: CASTQPGVNTEAFF. Full variable domain (missing parts from reference TRBV2 and TRBJ1-1): EPEVTQTPSHQVTQMGQEVILRCVPISNHLYFYWYRQILGQKVEFLVSFYNNEISEKSEIFDDQFSVERPDGSNFTLKIRSTKLEDSAMYFCASTQPGVNTEAFFGQGTRLTVV.

V usage is TRBV27 and J usage is TRBJ2-7; 7 nucleotides match TRBD2. V shed 1 base and J 6 bases; nucleotides not matched to a gene: 9. Germline CDR1 MNHEY, CDR2 SMNVEV (reference sequence). The CDR3 is 15 amino acids. The CDR3 bases are TGTGCCAGCAGTTTATATGGCAGGGAGGGCCTCGAGCAGTACTTC. Protein product: CASSLYGREGLEQYF.

CDR3 residues: CASSDRQGANYGYTF. The CDR3 DNA follows: TGTGCCAGCAGTGACAGACAGGGGGCTAACTATGGCTACACCTTC. V usage is TRBV28 and J usage is TRBJ1-2, with TRBD1 matching over 9 bases. The CDR3 spans 15 residues. The germline V gene has CDR1 MDHEN and CDR2 SYDVKM. The J segment lost 0 bases and the V segment lost 5 bases, leaving 4 bases of the junction unmatched.

The gene calls are TRBV27 and TRBJ2-3; tentatively, D is TRBD2 (5 bases). Between the trimmed V and J ends, which lost 3 bases and 4 bases, there was a span of 8 bases. This CDR3 is 13 amino acids long. CDR1 MNHEY and CDR2 SMNVEV come from the germline V gene (reference sequence). CDR3 coding DNA: TGTGCCAGCAGTTTTTCGAGGGCAGATACGCAGTATTTT. Its protein is CASSFSRADTQYF.

The chain recombines TRBV19 with TRBJ2-1, with 9 nucleotides matching TRBD2. Per the germline V gene, CDR1 is LNHDA and CDR2 is SQIVND (reference sequence). This CDR3 contains 15 residues. The J segment lost 6 bases and the V segment lost 3 bases, leaving 6 bases of the junction unmatched. CDR3 residues: CASSISGLAGNEQFF. The CDR3 DNA is TGTGCCAGTAGTATCTCGGGACTAGCTGGCAATGAGCAGTTCTTC.

The V and J genes are TRBV3-1 (or the pseudogene TRBV3-2) and TRBJ1-1; no clear D gene. With 4 bases removed from V and 1 base from J, the gap between germline ends came to 7 bases. CDR3 length: 13 residues. Germline loops: CDR1 LGHDT, CDR2 YNNKEL (reference sequence). The DNA for the CDR3 is TGTGCCAGCAGCCTCGAGGGGAACACTGAAGCTTTCTTT. This sequence encodes CASSLEGNTEAFF.

The rearrangement joins TRBV19 to TRBJ1-4, with TRBD1 as a possible D gene (6 bases). CDR1 and CDR2 (germline): LNHDA, SQIVND (reference sequence). V was clipped by 6 bases and J by 0 bases, with 11 bases between them. This CDR3 contains 15 residues. The CDR3 coding sequence is TGTGCCAGTAGAACGGGGGGCGCAACTAATGAAAAACTGTTTTTT. Translation: CASRTGGATNEKLFF.

The rearrangement joins TRBV2 to TRBJ2-2, with a possible D match to TRBD1 (6 bases). This CDR3 is 16 amino acids long. The V gene lost 7 bases and the J gene lost 2 bases, with 17 bases spanning the gap. The V gene's germline CDR1 is SNHLY and CDR2 FYNNEI. CDR3 protein: CASTLNGQINTGELFF. The CDR3, as DNA: TGTGCCAGCACCCTTAACGGACAGATAAACACCGGGGAGCTGTTTTTT.

This chain connects TRBV5-5 to TRBJ2-6; 9 nucleotides match TRBD1. The CDR3 runs to 20 residues. CDR1 and CDR2 (germline): SGHKS, YYEKEE (reference sequence). The junction had 13 bases not matched to a gene; V was cut back by 3 bases and J by 0 bases. The CDR3 sequence: CASSSPLGGQGSSGANVLTF. The CDR3 region has the DNA TGTGCCAGCAGCTCCCCGCTAGGGGGACAGGGCAGCTCTGGGGCCAACGTCCTGACTTTC.

The chain couples TRBV27 to TRBJ2-1, with D perhaps matching TRBD2 (6 bases). Germline loops: CDR1 MNHEY, CDR2 SMNVEV (reference sequence). Trimming removed 4 bases from V and 4 bases from J, with 14 bases in between. The CDR3 contains 15 residues. CDR3 DNA sequence: TGTGCCAGCAGTTCGAGGGGCGGGGTATACAATGAGCAGTTCTTC. The encoded protein is CASSSRGGVYNEQFF.

The chain has TRBV6-5 and TRBJ2-7; maybe TRBD1 (5 bases). The CDR3 runs to 13 residues. V lost 7 bases and J 3 bases, leaving 13 bases between the germline ends. The germline CDR1 and CDR2 sequences are MNHEY and SVGAGI. This CDR3 is CASTWGRDYEQYF. Written as DNA, the CDR3 is TGTGCCAGCACCTGGGGCAGAGACTACGAGCAGTACTTC.

V usage is TRBV29-1 and J usage is TRBJ2-1, with TRBD2 matching 7 bases. In germline, CDR1 is SQVTM, CDR2 ANQGSEA. V shed 7 bases and J 0 bases; nucleotides not matched to a gene: 0. The CDR3 consists of 12 residues. The CDR3 protein is CSASGSYNEQFF. CDR3 DNA sequence: TGCAGCGCTAGCGGCTCCTACAATGAGCAGTTCTTC.

This clone has more than one count but fewer than ten. The gene calls are TRBV27 and TRBJ1-5; unclear D gene. CDR3 size: 16 residues. Germline CDR1 reads MNHEY; CDR2 reads SMNVEV (reference sequence). V was shortened by 0 bases and J by 6 bases, with 15 bases between the two germline ends. This CDR3 reads CASSLSGGVFGQPQHF. The CDR3 DNA reads as TGTGCCAGCAGTTTATCAGGCGGGGTGTTTGGTCAGCCCCAGCATTTT.

This clone was observed a handful of times. The chain is built from TRBV27 and TRBJ2-7, with 9 bases lining up with TRBD2. The trim removed 4 bases at V and 2 bases at J, leaving 6 bases unmatched. Germline CDR1 is MNHEY and CDR2 is SMNVEV (reference sequence). The CDR3 contains 15 residues. DNA for the CDR3: TGTGCCAGCAGTTCCCTAGCGGGATATACCTACGAGCAGTACTTC. Protein product: CASSSLAGYTYEQYF.

The chain recombines TRBV20-1 with TRBJ2-2, with unresolved D. Germline CDR1 and CDR2: DFQATT and SNEGSKA (reference sequence). There are 13 residues in the CDR3. V lost 3 bases, J lost 2 bases, and 7 bases lay in between. The CDR3 spells CSASLLNTGELFF. In nucleotides, the CDR3 is TGCAGTGCTAGTCTGCTAAACACCGGGGAGCTGTTTTTT.

The chain couples TRBV9 to TRBJ1-2; 8 nucleotides line up with TRBD1. V was pared by 2 bases and J by 3 bases, with 6 bases of the junction left unmatched. This CDR3 contains 15 residues. The germline V gene has CDR1 SGDLS and CDR2 YYNGEE. CDR3: CASSVGQGSYYGYTF. As DNA, the CDR3 is TGTGCCAGCAGCGTCGGACAGGGAAGTTACTATGGCTACACCTTC. The variable domain in full, completed from reference TRBV9 and TRBJ1-2, reads DSGVTQTPKHLITATGQRVTLRCSPRSGDLSVYWYQQSLDQGLQFLIQYYNGEERAKGNILERFSAQQFPDLHSELNLSSLELGDSALYFCASSVGQGSYYGYTFGSGTRLTVV.

V is TRBV14 and J is TRBJ1-2, with D possibly being TRBD1 (6 bases). Germline V gene lookup returns CDR1 SGHDN and CDR2 FVKESK. Trimming pared 6 bases from V and 2 bases from J, leaving 7 bases between. This CDR3 has 12 amino acids. As DNA, the CDR3 is TGTGCCAGCAGAGGGACAAACTATGGCTACACCTTC. Protein product: CASRGTNYGYTF.

V and J are TRBV19 and TRBJ1-1; 7 nucleotides align to TRBD1. The CDR3 runs 14 residues. The germline V gene has CDR1 LNHDA and CDR2 SQIVND (reference sequence). The junction had 5 bases not matched to a gene; V was cut back by 5 bases and J by 2 bases. The CDR3 sequence: CASSGDRFNTEAFF. The DNA for the CDR3 is TGTGCCAGTAGTGGGGACAGATTCAACACTGAAGCTTTCTTT. Combining the CDR3 with reference TRBV19 and TRBJ1-1 gives the whole variable domain DGGITQSPKYLFRKEGQNVTLSCEQNLNHDAMYWYRQDPGQGLRLIYYSQIVNDFQKGDIAEGYSVSREKKESFPLTVTSAQKNPTAFYLCASSGDRFNTEAFFGQGTRLTVV.

This sequence joins TRBV5-4 and TRBJ2-1; TRBD1 matches at 11 bases. V shed 1 base and J 2 bases; nucleotides not matched to a gene: 2. CDR1 and CDR2 from the germline V gene are SGHNT and YYREEE (reference sequence). The CDR3 has 16 amino acids. CDR3 residues: CASSLPGQGAYNEQFF. In DNA form, the CDR3 reads TGTGCCAGCAGCTTGCCGGGACAGGGGGCCTACAATGAGCAGTTCTTC.

The chain recombines TRBV6-5 with TRBJ1-5; 9 nucleotides match TRBD1. The J segment lost 5 bases and the V segment lost 6 bases, leaving 8 bases of the junction unmatched. This CDR3 is built from 15 residues. Germline-derived CDR1 and CDR2 are MNHEY and SVGAGI. The CDR3 here is CASSAGQGPYQPQHF. CDR3 sequence (DNA): TGTGCCAGCAGCGCAGGACAGGGGCCCTATCAGCCCCAGCATTTT.

The chain is built from TRBV7-2 and TRBJ2-2; 8 bases are a match to TRBD2. The CDR3 loop spans 14 amino acids. The V gene end was trimmed by 8 bases and the J gene end by 1 base; junction bases not matched to a gene: 3. The V gene's germline CDR1 is SGHTA and CDR2 FQGNSA. The CDR3 reads CASGAGENTGELFF. The CDR3, as DNA: TGTGCCAGCGGAGCGGGGGAGAACACCGGGGAGCTGTTTTTT.

V is TRBV5-6 and J is TRBJ1-1; D is unresolved. There are 13 residues in the CDR3. The V end was cut by 5 bases, the J end by 5 bases, with 13 bases between. Germline CDR1 and CDR2: SGHDT and YYEEEE. Written as DNA, the CDR3 is TGTGCCAGCAGGATTTCGGGGAGGACTGAAGCTTTCTTT. Protein: CASRISGRTEAFF.